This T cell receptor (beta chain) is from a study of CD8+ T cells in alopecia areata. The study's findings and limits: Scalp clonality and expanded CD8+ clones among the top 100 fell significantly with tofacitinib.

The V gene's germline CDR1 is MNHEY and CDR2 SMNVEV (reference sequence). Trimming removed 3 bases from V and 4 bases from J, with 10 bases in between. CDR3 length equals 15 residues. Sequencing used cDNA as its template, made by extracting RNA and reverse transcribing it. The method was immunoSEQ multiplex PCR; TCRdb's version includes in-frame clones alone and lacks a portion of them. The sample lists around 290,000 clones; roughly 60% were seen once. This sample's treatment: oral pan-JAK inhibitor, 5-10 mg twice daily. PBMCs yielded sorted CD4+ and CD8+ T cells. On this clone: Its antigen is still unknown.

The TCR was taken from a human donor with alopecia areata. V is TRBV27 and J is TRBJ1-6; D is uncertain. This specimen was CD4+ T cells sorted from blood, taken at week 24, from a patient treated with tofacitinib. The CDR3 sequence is CASSFREGYNSPLHF. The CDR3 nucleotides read TGTGCCAGCAGTTTTCGGGAGGGTTATAATTCACCCCTCCACTTT.